These 20 T cell receptor beta chains were all obtained from the same sample, sequenced in a study of regulatory T cells in long-lasting Graves disease. The time point was: newly diagnosed GD, antithyroid drugs for less than 3 months. The TCR library used RNA extracted from PBMCs. The authors built TCR beta libraries using iRepertoire HTBI primers and Arm-PCR of CDR3 regions. TCRdb re-derived calls from the multiplex PCR reads in MiXCR, one entry per CDR3 protein. The table shows 530,000 or so distinct CDR3 sequences, with roughly 14% occurring only once. These data were also filed under a second study, of T cells in Graves' hyperthyroidism and ophthalmopathy.

The starting material was peripheral blood mononuclear cells (PBMCs), obtained at new diagnosis, from a patient treated with antithyroid drugs. These receptors all stem from a man in his thirties or forties with Graves disease.

In its sample, this clonotype was seen many times. The J gene is TRBJ1-2, the V gene TRBV6-5; D may be TRBD1 (6 bases). V was trimmed by 0 bases and J by 8 bases, leaving 19 bases between them. The CDR3 is 16 amino acids. Germline CDR1 is MNHEY and CDR2 is SVGAGI. The CDR3 reads CASSYSGGARPLGYTF. DNA of the CDR3: TGTGCCAGCAGTTACTCGGGGGGGGCCCGACCTTTGGGCTACACCTTC.

The CDR3 DNA follows: TGTGCCAGCCGACAGATGAACTATGGCTACACCTTC. The encoded protein is CASRQMNYGYTF. The rearrangement links TRBV6-1 to TRBJ1-2; perhaps TRBD1 as D (5 bases). This CDR3 is 12 amino acids long. Germline V gene lookup returns CDR1 MNHNS and CDR2 SASEGT. Trimming pared 8 bases from V and 2 bases from J, leaving 9 bases between.

This chain connects TRBV18 to TRBJ2-1; 12 nucleotides align to TRBD2. J was trimmed by 4 bases and V by 6 bases; bases with no gene match: 10. The CDR3 spans 17 residues. In germline, CDR1 is KGHSH, CDR2 LQKENI. The CDR3 reads CASSQTAGTSGYNEQFF. CDR3 nucleotides: TGTGCCAGCTCTCAGACAGCCGGGACTAGCGGGTACAATGAGCAGTTCTTC.

This clonotype was found many times. The V and J genes are TRBV6-2 or TRBV6-3 and TRBJ2-1; 8 bases are a match to TRBD1. CDR3 length: 16 residues. J gave up 0 bases and V 5 bases, and 6 bases lay outside the gene matches. Germline CDR1 is MNHEY and CDR2 is SVGEGT. CDR3 nucleotide sequence: TGTGCCAGCAGTGAACGACAGGGGTTCTCCTACAATGAGCAGTTCTTC. This codes for CASSERQGFSYNEQFF.

The rearrangement links TRBV30 to TRBJ1-2; TRBD1 aligns across 7 bases. V gave up 1 base and J gave up 8 bases; unmatched junction bases: 7. Germline values: CDR1 GTSNPN, CDR2 SVGIG (reference sequence). This CDR3 is 13 amino acids long. The CDR3 here is CAWSDLGQVGYTF. CDR3 coding DNA: TGTGCCTGGAGTGACCTTGGACAGGTCGGCTACACCTTC.

This clonotype was seen repeatedly, ten times or more. The V gene is TRBV6-2 or TRBV6-3, the J gene TRBJ2-7; maybe TRBD2 (6 bases). Trimming pared 0 bases from V and 11 bases from J, leaving 8 bases between. The CDR3 totals 11 residues. Germline CDR1 is MNHEY and CDR2 is SVGEGT. The CDR3 is CASSYSGTEYF. CDR3 sequence (DNA): TGTGCCAGCAGTTACTCCGGGACTGAGTACTTC.

In the case of this clonotype: Because the CDR3 is missing its conserved closing phenylalanine or tryptophan, this is likely a read error. CDR3 coding DNA: TGCGCCAGCAGCCAAGCGGGACAGGGAGTGGATGAGCAGTTCATC. Translated: CASSQAGQGVDEQFI. The chain has TRBV4-1 and TRBJ2-1, with 9 bases fitting TRBD1. With 1 base clipped from V and 8 bases from J, the junction kept 6 bases outside the gene matches. The CDR3 sequence is 15 residues long. The germline CDR1 and CDR2 sequences are MGHRA and YSYEKL.

In the case of this clonotype: Since a much larger clone is just one base distant, this may be a read error. Likely a read error: the CDR3 ends without its conserved phenylalanine or tryptophan. The J gene is TRBJ2-1, the V gene TRBV5-1; no definite D call. The CDR3 covers 14 residues. The V and J ends lost 3 bases and 1 base respectively, with 8 bases between them. Germline CDR1 reads SGHRS; CDR2 reads YFSETQ. The CDR3 sequence: CASSSETSYNEQFL. CDR3 bases: TGCGCCAGCAGCTCGGAGACTTCCTACAATGAGCAGTTCCTC.

This clonotype has a count of ten or more. At one of its ends the junction is not consistent with the germline gene, which may arise from a read error. The chain combines TRBV6-5 with TRBJ2-4, with TRBD2 matching 8 bases. CDR1 is MNHEY, CDR2 SVGAGI, per germline. This CDR3 contains 12 residues. The CDR3: CASSYTTSGTDF. The CDR3 region has the DNA TGTGCCAGCAGTTATACAACTAGCGGCACGGACTTC.

This clonotype was detected ten times or more. The rearrangement uses TRBV6-1 and TRBJ2-2; TRBD1 might be the D (5 bases). Germline CDR1 reads MNHNS; CDR2 reads SASEGT. There are 14 residues in the CDR3. V lost 8 bases, J lost 4 bases, and 14 bases lay in between. The CDR3 nucleotides are TGTGCCAGCGGGGCAGGGTTAGGCACCGGGGAGCTGTTTTTT. This codes for CASGAGLGTGELFF.

This clonotype was found many times. The chain combines TRBV7-8 with TRBJ2-5; D gene uncertain. V was shortened by 1 base and J by 7 bases, with 10 bases between the two germline ends. Germline-derived CDR1 and CDR2 are SGHVS and FQNEAQ. The CDR3 consists of 13 residues. For the CDR3, the DNA is TGTGCCAGCAGCTTAGTTAGTCTGGTGACCCAGTACTTC. Its translation is CASSLVSLVTQYF.

This clonotype was counted many times. The rearrangement links TRBV11-2 to TRBJ1-5; D unresolved. This CDR3 has 12 amino acids. Germline CDR1 is SGHAT and CDR2 is FQNNGV. The germline V and J ends were trimmed by 5 bases and 9 bases, with 11 bases remaining between them. This CDR3 reads CASSVRGGPQHF. Written as DNA, the CDR3 is TGTGCCAGCAGCGTACGGGGAGGGCCCCAGCATTTT.

There are many counts of this clonotype. This chain uses TRBV7-2 with TRBJ2-5; D may correspond to TRBD1 or TRBD2 (6 bases each). Germline V gene data show CDR1 as SGHTA and CDR2 as FQGNSA. This CDR3 is 16 amino acids long. The V end lost 0 bases, the J end lost 2 bases, and 13 bases lay between the germline ends. This CDR3 reads CASSLAEAGQQETQYF. CDR3 nucleotides: TGTGCCAGCAGCTTAGCCGAGGCGGGACAACAAGAGACCCAGTACTTC.

In its sample, this clonotype was seen many times. V is TRBV11-2 and J is TRBJ1-5; D is undetermined. V shed 5 bases and J shed 6 bases, with 14 bases lying between them. CDR3 size: 14 residues. CDR1 is SGHAT and CDR2 is FQNNGV in the germline V gene. The CDR3 DNA reads TGTGCCAGCAGCCCCACCCAACACGGTCAGCCCCAGCATTTT. Translated: CASSPTQHGQPQHF.

This chain links TRBV20-1 with TRBJ1-6; D not certain. Germline lookup yields CDR1 DFQATT and CDR2 SNEGSKA (reference sequence). Trimming stripped 3 bases from V and 10 bases from J, with 13 bases between. This CDR3 is 13 amino acids long. The CDR3 sequence is CSASPEPGSPLHF. CDR3 sequence (DNA): TGCAGTGCTAGCCCCGAACCCGGGTCACCCCTCCACTTT.

The gene calls are TRBV7-9 and TRBJ2-1; the match to TRBD2 covers 10 bases. Germline loops: CDR1 SEHNR, CDR2 FQNEAQ (reference sequence). The CDR3 runs to 15 residues. J lost 12 bases, V lost 4 bases, and 12 bases had no gene match. CDR3 bases: TGTGCCAGCAGCTCAGTTGCTAGCGGGAGTCCTGGGCAGTTCTTC. Its translation is CASSSVASGSPGQFF.

This chain links TRBV30 with TRBJ2-2; 13 bases line up with TRBD2. Germline CDR1 and CDR2: GTSNPN and SVGIG (reference sequence). V shed 0 bases, J shed 8 bases, and the junction held 12 bases outside the gene matches. The CDR3 loop spans 18 amino acids. The DNA of the CDR3 is TGTGCCTGGAGTGTATTTCCTTGGACTAGCGGGAGTCCTGGGGAGCTGTTTTTT. Translated, it gives CAWSVFPWTSGSPGELFF.

The V and J genes are TRBV27 and TRBJ2-2; D tentatively fits TRBD1 or TRBD2 (5 bases each). Germline V gene sequence: CDR1 MNHEY, CDR2 SMNVEV (reference sequence). The CDR3 runs to 16 residues. The V end was cut by 1 base, the J end by 0 bases, with 9 bases between. The CDR3 nucleotides read TGTGCCAGCAGTTTATGGGGGATCTCGAACACCGGGGAGCTGTTTTTT. Translation gives CASSLWGISNTGELFF.

This clonotype was detected ten times or more. V usage is TRBV6-6 and J usage is TRBJ2-7, with 12 bases identical to TRBD1. After removal of 0 bases from V and 4 bases from J, the junction contained 1 base not matched to a gene. The CDR3 contains 15 residues. Looked up from germline, CDR1 is MNHNY and CDR2 is SVGAGI (reference sequence). CDR3 DNA sequence: TGTGCCAGCAGTTACTCGGGACAGGGGGCTTACGAGCAGTACTTC. Translating gives CASSYSGQGAYEQYF.

In this sample, this clonotype turned up many times. The rearrangement joins TRBV9 to TRBJ2-7, with D possibly being TRBD2 (6 bases). In germline, CDR1 is SGDLS, CDR2 YYNGEE. The CDR3 is 14 amino acids. Trimming took off 4 bases at V and 4 bases at J, with 15 bases between the two ends. The CDR3 spells CASSPRDVGYEQYF. CDR3 sequence (DNA): TGTGCCAGCAGCCCGCGGGATGTGGGTTACGAGCAGTACTTC. Filled out from reference TRBV9 and TRBJ2-7, the complete variable domain reads DSGVTQTPKHLITATGQRVTLRCSPRSGDLSVYWYQQSLDQGLQFLIQYYNGEERAKGNILERFSAQQFPDLHSELNLSSLELGDSALYFCASSPRDVGYEQYFGPGTRLTVT.